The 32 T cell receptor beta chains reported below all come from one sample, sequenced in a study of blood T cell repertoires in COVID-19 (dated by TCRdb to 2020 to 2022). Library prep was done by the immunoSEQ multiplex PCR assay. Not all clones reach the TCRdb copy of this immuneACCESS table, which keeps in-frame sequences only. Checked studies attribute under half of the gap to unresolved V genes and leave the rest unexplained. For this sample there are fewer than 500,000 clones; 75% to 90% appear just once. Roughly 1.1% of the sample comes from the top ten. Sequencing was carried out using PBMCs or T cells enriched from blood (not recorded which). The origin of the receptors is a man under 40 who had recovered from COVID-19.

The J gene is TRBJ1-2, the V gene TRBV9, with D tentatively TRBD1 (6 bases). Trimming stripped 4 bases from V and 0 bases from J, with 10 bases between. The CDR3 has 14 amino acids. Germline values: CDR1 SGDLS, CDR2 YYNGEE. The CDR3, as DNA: TGTGCCAGCAGCAAGAGGACAGCTAACTATGGCTACACCTTC. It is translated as CASSKRTANYGYTF.

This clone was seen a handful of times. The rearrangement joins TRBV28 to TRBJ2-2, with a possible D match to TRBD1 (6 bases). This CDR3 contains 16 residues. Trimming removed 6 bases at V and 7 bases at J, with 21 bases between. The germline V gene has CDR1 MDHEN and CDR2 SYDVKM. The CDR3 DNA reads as TGTGCCAGCAGCCGATTACAGGGTAGGTGGGGCGGGGAGCTGTTTTTT. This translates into CASSRLQGRWGGELFF.

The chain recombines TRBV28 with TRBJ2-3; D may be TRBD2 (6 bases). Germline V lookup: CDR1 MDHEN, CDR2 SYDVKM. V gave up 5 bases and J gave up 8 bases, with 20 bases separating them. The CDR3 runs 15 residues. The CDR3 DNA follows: TGTGCCAGCAGTCCCCCGGACCGCCAAGCGGGTACGCAGTATTTT. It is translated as CASSPPDRQAGTQYF.

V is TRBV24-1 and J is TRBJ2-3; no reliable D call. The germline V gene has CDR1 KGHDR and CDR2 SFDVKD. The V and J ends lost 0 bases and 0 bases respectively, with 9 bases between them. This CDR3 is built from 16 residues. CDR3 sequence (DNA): TGTGCCACCAGTGATTTGGTTGCGGCTAGCACAGATACGCAGTATTTT. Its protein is CATSDLVAASTDTQYF.

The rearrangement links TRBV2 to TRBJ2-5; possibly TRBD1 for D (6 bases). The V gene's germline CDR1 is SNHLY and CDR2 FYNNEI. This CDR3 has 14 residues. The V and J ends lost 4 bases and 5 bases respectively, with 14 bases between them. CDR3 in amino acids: CASSGQVRQETQYF. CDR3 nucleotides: TGTGCCAGCAGTGGACAGGTTCGCCAGGAGACCCAGTACTTC.

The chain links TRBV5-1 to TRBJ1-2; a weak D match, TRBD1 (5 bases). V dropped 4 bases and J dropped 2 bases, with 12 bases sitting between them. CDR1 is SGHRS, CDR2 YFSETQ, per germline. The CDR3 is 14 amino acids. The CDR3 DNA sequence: TGCGCCAGCAGCCCGAAAACAGGCAACTATGGCTACACCTTC. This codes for CASSPKTGNYGYTF.

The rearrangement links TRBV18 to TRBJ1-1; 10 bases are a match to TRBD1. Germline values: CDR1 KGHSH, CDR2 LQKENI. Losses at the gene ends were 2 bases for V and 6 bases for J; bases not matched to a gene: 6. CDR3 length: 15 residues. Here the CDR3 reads CASSPSTGGEPEAFF. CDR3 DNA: TGTGCCAGCTCACCATCGACAGGGGGCGAGCCTGAAGCTTTCTTT.

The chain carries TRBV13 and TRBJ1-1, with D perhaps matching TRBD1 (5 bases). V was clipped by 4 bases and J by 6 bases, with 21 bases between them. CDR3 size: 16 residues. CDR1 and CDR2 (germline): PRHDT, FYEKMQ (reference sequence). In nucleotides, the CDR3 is TGTGCCAGCAGCTCCCCCGGGGTGCGGGGACGGTCTGAAGCTTTCTTT. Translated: CASSSPGVRGRSEAFF.

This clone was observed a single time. CDR3 coding DNA: TGTGCCAGCAGCCCCGGGACAGGGTCCGCTACGCAGTATTTT. This translates into CASSPGTGSATQYF. The chain recombines TRBV7-3 with TRBJ2-3, with 9 bases fitting TRBD1. Germline assignment: CDR1 SGHTA and CDR2 FQGTGA. The CDR3 is 14 amino acids. Trimming removed 5 bases from V and 8 bases from J; junction bases left unmatched: 8.

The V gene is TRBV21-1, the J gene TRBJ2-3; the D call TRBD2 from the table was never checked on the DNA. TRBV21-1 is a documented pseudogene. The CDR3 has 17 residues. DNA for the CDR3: TGTGCCAGCAGCAAAGGGGGACTAGCGGGGGAGGGAGATACGCAGTATTTT. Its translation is CASSKGGLAGEGDTQYF.

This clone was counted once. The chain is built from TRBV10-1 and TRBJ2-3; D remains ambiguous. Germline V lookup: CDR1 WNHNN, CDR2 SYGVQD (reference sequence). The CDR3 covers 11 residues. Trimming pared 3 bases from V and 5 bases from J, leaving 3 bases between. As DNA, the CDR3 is TGCGCCAGCAGTGATCGAGATACGCAGTATTTT. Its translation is CASSDRDTQYF.

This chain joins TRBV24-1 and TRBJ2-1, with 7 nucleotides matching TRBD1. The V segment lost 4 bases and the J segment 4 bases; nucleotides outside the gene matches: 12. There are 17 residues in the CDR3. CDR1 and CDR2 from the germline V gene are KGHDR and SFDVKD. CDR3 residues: CATSDFTGTEGYNEQFF. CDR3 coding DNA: TGTGCCACCAGTGACTTTACTGGGACAGAGGGATACAATGAGCAGTTCTTC.

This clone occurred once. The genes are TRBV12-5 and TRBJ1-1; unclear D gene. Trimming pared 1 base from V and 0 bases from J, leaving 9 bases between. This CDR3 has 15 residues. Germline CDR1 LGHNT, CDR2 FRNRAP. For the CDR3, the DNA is TGTGCTAGTGGTTTGGGGGCCTTGCTGAACACTGAAGCTTTCTTT. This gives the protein CASGLGALLNTEAFF.

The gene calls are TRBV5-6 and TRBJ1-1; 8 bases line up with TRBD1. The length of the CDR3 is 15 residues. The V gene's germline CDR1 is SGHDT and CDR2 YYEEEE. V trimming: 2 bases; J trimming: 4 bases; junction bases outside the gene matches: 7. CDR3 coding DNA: TGTGCCAGCAGCTTCGACAGGGGCTTAGTCACTGAAGCTTTCTTT. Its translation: CASSFDRGLVTEAFF.

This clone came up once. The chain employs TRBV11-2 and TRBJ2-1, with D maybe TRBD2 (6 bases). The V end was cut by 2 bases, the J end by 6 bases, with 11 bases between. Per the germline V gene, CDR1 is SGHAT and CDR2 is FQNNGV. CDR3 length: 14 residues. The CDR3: CASSLTDGSNEQFF. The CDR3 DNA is TGTGCCAGCAGCTTAACTGACGGGAGCAATGAGCAGTTCTTC.

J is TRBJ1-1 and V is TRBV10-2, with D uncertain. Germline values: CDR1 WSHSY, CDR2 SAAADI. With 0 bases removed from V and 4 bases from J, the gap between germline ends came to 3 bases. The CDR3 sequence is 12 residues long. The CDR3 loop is CASSESRTEAFF. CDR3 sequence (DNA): TGCGCCAGCAGTGAGTCGCGCACTGAAGCTTTCTTT.

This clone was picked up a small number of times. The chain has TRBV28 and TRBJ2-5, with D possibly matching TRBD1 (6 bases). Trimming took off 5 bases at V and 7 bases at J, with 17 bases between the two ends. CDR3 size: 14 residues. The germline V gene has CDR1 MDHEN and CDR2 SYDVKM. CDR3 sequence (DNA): TGTGCCAGCAGTGTGAAGCAGGGGACGGGGACCCAGTACTTC. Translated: CASSVKQGTGTQYF.

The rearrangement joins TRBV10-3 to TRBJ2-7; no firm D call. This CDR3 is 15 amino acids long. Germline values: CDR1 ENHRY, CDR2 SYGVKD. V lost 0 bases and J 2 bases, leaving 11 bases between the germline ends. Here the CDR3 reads CAISESNDLTYEQYF. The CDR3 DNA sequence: TGTGCCATCAGTGAGTCGAATGACTTGACCTACGAGCAGTACTTC.

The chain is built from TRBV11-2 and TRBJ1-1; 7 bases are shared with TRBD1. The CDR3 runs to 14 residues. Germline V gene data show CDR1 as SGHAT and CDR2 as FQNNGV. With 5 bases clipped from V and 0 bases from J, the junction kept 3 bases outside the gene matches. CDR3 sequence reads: CASSLQGLNTEAFF. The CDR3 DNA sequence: TGTGCCAGCAGCCTACAGGGGTTGAACACTGAAGCTTTCTTT.

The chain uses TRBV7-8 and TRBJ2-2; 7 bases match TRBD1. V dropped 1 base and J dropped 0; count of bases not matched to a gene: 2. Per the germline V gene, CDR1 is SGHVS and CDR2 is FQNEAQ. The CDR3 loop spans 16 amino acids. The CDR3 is CASSLEGTANTGELFF. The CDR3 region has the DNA TGTGCCAGCAGCTTAGAGGGGACAGCGAACACCGGGGAGCTGTTTTTT.

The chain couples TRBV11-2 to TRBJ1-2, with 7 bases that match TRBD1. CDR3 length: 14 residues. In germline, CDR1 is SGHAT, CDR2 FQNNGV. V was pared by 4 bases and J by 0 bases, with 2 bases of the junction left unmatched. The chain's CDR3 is CASSSRGANYGYTF. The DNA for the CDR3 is TGTGCCAGCAGCTCCAGGGGGGCTAACTATGGCTACACCTTC.

CDR3 residues: CASSSGLLLDYTGELFF. DNA of the CDR3: TGTGCCAGCAGCTCGGGACTCTTGTTAGACTACACCGGGGAGCTGTTTTTT. The V and J genes are TRBV7-2 and TRBJ2-2; possible D gene TRBD2, 6 bases. V lost 4 bases, J lost 3 bases, and 18 bases lay in between. The germline V gene has CDR1 SGHTA and CDR2 FQGNSA. There are 17 residues in the CDR3. Full variable domain (rest looked up from reference TRBV7-2 and TRBJ2-2): GAGVSQSPSNKVTEKGKDVELRCDPISGHTALYWYRQSLGQGLEFLIYFQGNSAPDKSGLPSDRFSAERTGGSVSTLTIQRTQQEDSAVYLCASSSGLLLDYTGELFFGEGSRLTVL.

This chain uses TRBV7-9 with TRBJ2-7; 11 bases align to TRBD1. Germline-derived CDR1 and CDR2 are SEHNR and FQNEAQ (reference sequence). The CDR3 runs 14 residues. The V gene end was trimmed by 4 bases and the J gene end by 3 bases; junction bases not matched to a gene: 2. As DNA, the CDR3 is TGTGCCAGCAGCTCGGGACAGGGGGGCTACGAGCAGTACTTC. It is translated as CASSSGQGGYEQYF.

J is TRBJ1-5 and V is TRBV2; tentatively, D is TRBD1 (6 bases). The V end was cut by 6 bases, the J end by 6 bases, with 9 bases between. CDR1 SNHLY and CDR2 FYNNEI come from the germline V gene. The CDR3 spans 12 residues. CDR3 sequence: CASSGQRQPQHF. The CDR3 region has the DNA TGTGCCAGCAGCGGACAGCGTCAGCCCCAGCATTTT.

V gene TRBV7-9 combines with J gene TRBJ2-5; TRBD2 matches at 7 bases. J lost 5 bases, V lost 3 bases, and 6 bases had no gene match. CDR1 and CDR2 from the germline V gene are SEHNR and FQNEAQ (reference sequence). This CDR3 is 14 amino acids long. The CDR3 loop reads CASSFQRGGETQYF. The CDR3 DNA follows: TGTGCCAGCAGCTTCCAGCGGGGAGGGGAGACCCAGTACTTC.

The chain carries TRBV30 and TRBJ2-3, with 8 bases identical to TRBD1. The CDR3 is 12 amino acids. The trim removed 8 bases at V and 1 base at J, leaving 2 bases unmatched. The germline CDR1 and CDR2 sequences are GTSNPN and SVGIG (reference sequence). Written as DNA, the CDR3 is TGTGCCCTGGACAGGGGCACAGATACGCAGTATTTT. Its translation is CALDRGTDTQYF.

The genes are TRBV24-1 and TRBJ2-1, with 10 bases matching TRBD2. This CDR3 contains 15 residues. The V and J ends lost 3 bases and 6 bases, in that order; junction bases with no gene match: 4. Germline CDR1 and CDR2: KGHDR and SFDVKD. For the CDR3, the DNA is TGTGCCACCAGTGATACCGGACTAGCGGCCAATGAGCAGTTCTTC. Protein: CATSDTGLAANEQFF.

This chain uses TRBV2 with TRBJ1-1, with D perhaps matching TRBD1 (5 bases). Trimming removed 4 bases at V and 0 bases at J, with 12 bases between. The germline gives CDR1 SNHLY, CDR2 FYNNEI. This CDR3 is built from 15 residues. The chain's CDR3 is CASSGDRLMNTEAFF. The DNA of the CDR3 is TGTGCCAGCAGTGGAGACAGACTCATGAACACTGAAGCTTTCTTT. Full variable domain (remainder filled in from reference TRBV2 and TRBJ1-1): EPEVTQTPSHQVTQMGQEVILRCVPISNHLYFYWYRQILGQKVEFLVSFYNNEISEKSEIFDDQFSVERPDGSNFTLKIRSTKLEDSAMYFCASSGDRLMNTEAFFGQGTRLTVV.

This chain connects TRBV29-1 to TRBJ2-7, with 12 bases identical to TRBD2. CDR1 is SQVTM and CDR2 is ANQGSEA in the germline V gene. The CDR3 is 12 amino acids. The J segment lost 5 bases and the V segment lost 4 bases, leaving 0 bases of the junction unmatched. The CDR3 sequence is CSVGLAGDEQYF. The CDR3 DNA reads TGCAGCGTTGGACTAGCGGGAGACGAGCAGTACTTC.

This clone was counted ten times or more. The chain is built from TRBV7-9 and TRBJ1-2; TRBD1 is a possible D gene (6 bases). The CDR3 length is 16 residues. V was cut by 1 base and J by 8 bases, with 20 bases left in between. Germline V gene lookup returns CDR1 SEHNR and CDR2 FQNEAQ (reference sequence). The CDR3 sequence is CASSLVSLGGRGGYTF. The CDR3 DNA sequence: TGTGCCAGCAGCTTAGTTTCGCTGGGGGGGCGAGGCGGCTACACCTTC.

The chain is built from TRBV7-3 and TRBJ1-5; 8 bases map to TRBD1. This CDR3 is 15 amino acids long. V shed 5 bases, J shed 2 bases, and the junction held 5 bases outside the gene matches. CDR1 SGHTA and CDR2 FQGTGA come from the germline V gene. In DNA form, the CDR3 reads TGTGCCAGCAGCCAACCGGGACAGGGCAATCAGCCCCAGCATTTT. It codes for CASSQPGQGNQPQHF.

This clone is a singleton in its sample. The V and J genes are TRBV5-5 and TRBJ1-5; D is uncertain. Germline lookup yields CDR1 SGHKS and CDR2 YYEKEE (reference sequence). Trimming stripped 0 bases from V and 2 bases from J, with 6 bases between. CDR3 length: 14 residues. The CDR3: CASSLGERNQPQHF. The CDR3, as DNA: TGTGCCAGCAGCTTGGGGGAGCGCAATCAGCCCCAGCATTTT.